One and the same sample provided the 30 T cell receptor beta chains below, sequenced in a study of read filtering for tumor transcriptome and immune sequencing. This library used roughly 430 ng RNA and molecular barcoded adaptors spanning alpha/delta and beta/gamma chains. One entry per CDR3 protein, called by TCRdb with MiXCR from the reads. The data hold 39,000 or so distinct CDR3 sequences, with roughly 12% observed a single time. Sequenced sample: a population of CD138-negative cells sorted from bone marrow. The receptors shown here come from a donor aged 40 or over with multiple myeloma.

This clonotype was seen at least ten times. The chain carries TRBV28 and TRBJ1-5; D is possibly TRBD1 (5 bases). The CDR3 is made up of 14 amino acids. The germline V gene encodes CDR1 MDHEN and CDR2 SYDVKM. Between the trimmed V and J ends, which lost 7 bases and 5 bases, there was a span of 15 bases. CDR3 sequence reads: CASNYGAAYQPQHF. In DNA, the CDR3 is TGTGCCAGCAATTATGGGGCAGCCTATCAGCCCCAGCATTTT.

A word on this clonotype: This could be a read error, since a much larger clone is one nucleotide away. The chain carries TRBV20-1 and TRBJ2-5, with a weak D call TRBD1 (5 bases). From germline, CDR1 is DFQATT and CDR2 SNEGSKA (reference sequence). The V end lost 7 bases, the J end lost 0 bases, and 12 bases lay between the germline ends. The CDR3 extends over 13 amino acids. The CDR3 here is CSGRGSHQETQYF. The CDR3 region has the DNA TGCAGTGGTAGGGGCAGCCACCAAGAGACCCAGTACTTC.

This clonotype was recorded many times. The chain links TRBV12-3 or TRBV12-4 to TRBJ2-7; TRBD2 is a possible D gene (7 bases). CDR3 length: 14 amino acids. The V gene lost 8 bases and the J gene lost 7 bases, with 21 bases spanning the gap. Here the CDR3 reads CASGLGRGAREQYF. CDR3 nucleotides: TGTGCCAGCGGGTTGGGACGGGGGGCAAGGGAGCAGTACTTC.

This clonotype was found a few times. A much larger clone lies one base from this, so it may be a read error. The rearrangement uses TRBV7-3 and TRBJ1-1; 7 bases align to TRBD1. V dropped 2 bases and J dropped 11; count of bases not matched to a gene: 8. The length of the CDR3 is 13 residues. Germline CDR1 SGHTA, CDR2 FQGTGA. The CDR3 DNA follows: TGTGCCAGCAGCTTATCCCAGCCAGGGGGGGCTTTCTTT. Translated, it gives CASSLSQPGGAFF.

This clonotype showed up just a few times. A single base separates this from a much larger clone, so it may be a read error. J is TRBJ1-5 and V is TRBV4-1; no reliable D call. From germline, CDR1 is MGHRA and CDR2 YSYEKL. This CDR3 comprises 14 residues. This CDR3 is CACSSKLGLQPQHF. DNA for the CDR3: TGCGCCTGCAGCTCTAAGTTAGGGCTACAGCCCCAGCATTTT.

The V call is TRBV12-3 or TRBV12-4, the J call TRBJ1-4, with TRBD1 matching 8 bases. V lost 5 bases and J lost 7; bases outside the gene matches: 6. The CDR3 has 14 residues. This chain's CDR3 is CASSRDRGAEKLFF. The CDR3, as DNA: TGTGCCAGCAGTAGAGACAGGGGCGCTGAAAAACTGTTTTTT.

This clonotype was detected many times. The chain couples TRBV4-3 to TRBJ2-5, with TRBD2 identical over 8 bases. Germline V gives CDR1 LGHNA, CDR2 YSLEER. The CDR3 spans 14 residues. V was clipped by 3 bases and J by 5 bases; unmatched bases: 5. The CDR3 here is CASSQTSAPETQYF. The CDR3 DNA reads as TGCGCCAGCAGCCAGACTAGCGCCCCGGAGACCCAGTACTTC.

This clonotype was detected ten times or more. The V gene is TRBV2, the J gene TRBJ2-1; D ambiguous. V was pared by 4 bases and J by 4 bases, with 8 bases between. This CDR3 spans 13 amino acids. CDR1 is SNHLY and CDR2 is FYNNEI in the germline V gene. The CDR3 bases are TGTGCCAGCAGTGCAGGCCGTTACAATGAGCAGTTCTTC. It specifies CASSAGRYNEQFF.

This clonotype was counted many times. The genes are TRBV28 and TRBJ2-7; the D gene is possibly TRBD2 (5 bases). Germline loops: CDR1 MDHEN, CDR2 SYDVKM. Trimming stripped 2 bases from V and 11 bases from J, with 10 bases between. This CDR3 has 11 amino acids. CDR3 region: CASSLIREKYF. The CDR3 DNA follows: TGTGCCAGCAGTTTAATAAGGGAGAAGTACTTC.

This clonotype was counted ten times or more. The chain uses TRBV5-1 and TRBJ2-7; 10 bases are a match to TRBD1. Trimming took 4 bases from V and 2 from J; bases not matched to a gene: 9. This CDR3 has 16 amino acids. The germline V gene has CDR1 SGHRS and CDR2 YFSETQ. The CDR3 region has the DNA TGCGCCAGCAGCAAGGGGACAGGGGAAAGTACCTACGAGCAGTACTTC. Translated: CASSKGTGESTYEQYF.

Concerning this clonotype: Given a much more abundant clone one base away, this may be a read error. CDR3 sequence reads: CASSFSVTSSYNGQFF. In nucleotides, the CDR3 is TGCGCCAGCAGCTTTTCGGTAACTAGCTCCTACAATGGGCAGTTCTTC. J is TRBJ2-1 and V is TRBV5-1; TRBD2 might be the D (6 bases). CDR3 size: 16 residues. Per the germline V gene, CDR1 is SGHRS and CDR2 is YFSETQ.

This clonotype was counted ten times or more. This rearrangement joins TRBV7-9 to TRBJ2-1, with 10 bases fitting TRBD2. From germline, CDR1 is SEHNR and CDR2 FQNEAQ (reference sequence). The CDR3 length is 15 residues. V was clipped by 8 bases and J by 6 bases; unmatched bases: 10. The CDR3 nucleotides read TGTGCCAGCTACAGACTAGCGGGTAGCGCCAATGAGCAGTTCTTC. Its protein product is CASYRLAGSANEQFF.

This clonotype counts as medium-sized (0.01 to 0.1%). The V and J genes are TRBV19 and TRBJ2-1; D remains unclear. Trimming pared 2 bases from V and 10 bases from J, leaving 9 bases between. Germline V gives CDR1 LNHDA, CDR2 SQIVND (reference sequence). The CDR3 length is 12 residues. CDR3 sequence reads: CASSIWASEQFF. The CDR3 bases are TGTGCCAGTAGTATATGGGCATCCGAGCAGTTCTTC. Using reference TRBV19 and TRBJ2-1 for the parts outside the CDR3, the full variable domain is DGGITQSPKYLFRKEGQNVTLSCEQNLNHDAMYWYRQDPGQGLRLIYYSQIVNDFQKGDIAEGYSVSREKKESFPLTVTSAQKNPTAFYLCASSIWASEQFFGPGTRLTVL.

This clonotype was seen many times. The chain links TRBV29-1 to TRBJ2-3; TRBD1 aligns across 7 bases. The CDR3 totals 15 residues. The ends lost 2 bases at V and 3 bases at J; junction bases unmatched: 8. Germline CDR1 reads SQVTM; CDR2 reads ANQGSEA. The CDR3 is CSVETRDSSTDTQYF. Here the CDR3 DNA reads TGCAGCGTTGAAACCCGGGACAGCTCAACAGATACGCAGTATTTT.

This clonotype appeared many times. V usage is TRBV28 and J usage is TRBJ2-5; TRBD1 might be the D (6 bases). CDR3 length: 14 amino acids. Per the germline V gene, CDR1 is MDHEN and CDR2 is SYDVKM. Trimming took off 2 bases at V and 1 base at J, with 8 bases between the two ends. The CDR3 coding sequence is TGTGCCAGCAGTTTAGCAGGGGCCCAAGAGACCCAGTACTTC. Its protein product is CASSLAGAQETQYF.

This clonotype was observed at least ten times. The chain carries TRBV20-1 and TRBJ1-4, with 7 bases that match TRBD1. The V gene end was trimmed by 7 bases and the J gene end by 5 bases; junction bases not matched to a gene: 10. The CDR3 length is 14 residues. The germline V gene encodes CDR1 DFQATT and CDR2 SNEGSKA (reference sequence). CDR3 sequence reads: CSGMMQGGNEKLFF. CDR3 in DNA: TGCAGTGGGATGATGCAGGGGGGCAATGAAAAACTGTTTTTT.

The sample holds many counts of this clonotype. The chain joins TRBV7-9 to TRBJ1-1; no clear D gene. Germline V lookup: CDR1 SEHNR, CDR2 FQNEAQ (reference sequence). V lost 3 bases to trimming and J lost 0 bases, with 5 bases between them. The CDR3 covers 13 residues. The CDR3 loop is CASSFGMNTEAFF. In DNA, the CDR3 is TGTGCCAGCAGCTTCGGAATGAACACTGAAGCTTTCTTT.

This clonotype was seen many times. The V call is TRBV5-6, the J call TRBJ1-1, with D hard to call. CDR3 length: 12 residues. In germline, CDR1 is SGHDT, CDR2 YYEEEE. Between the trimmed V and J ends, which lost 1 base and 7 bases, there was a span of 8 bases. CDR3 protein: CASSLWQIEAFF. As DNA, the CDR3 is TGTGCCAGCAGCTTGTGGCAAATTGAAGCTTTCTTT.

At least ten counts were recorded for this clonotype. The chain joins TRBV5-1 to TRBJ2-7; D not resolved. There are 13 residues in the CDR3. Trimming shortened V by 5 bases and J by 0 bases, and 9 bases separated the two germline ends. Germline CDR1 and CDR2: SGHRS and YFSETQ. The CDR3 DNA sequence: TGCGCCAGCAGAAGCCTTTTCTCCTACGAGCAGTACTTC. Its protein product is CASRSLFSYEQYF.

This clonotype was observed at least ten times. This sequence joins TRBV2 and TRBJ2-2, with D unclear. Germline V gives CDR1 SNHLY, CDR2 FYNNEI. This CDR3 contains 15 residues. Trimming left V 5 bases short and J 4 bases short, with 14 bases between. The CDR3 spells CASSFSIASTGELFF. DNA of the CDR3: TGTGCCAGCAGTTTCAGCATAGCAAGCACCGGGGAGCTGTTTTTT.

A remark on this clonotype: Given a much more abundant clone one base away, this may be a read error. This chain joins TRBV30 and TRBJ2-1; the D is unclear. The germline V gene has CDR1 GTSNPN and CDR2 SVGIG (reference sequence). This CDR3 contains 16 residues. The ends were cut back, 2 bases at V and 9 bases at J, with 23 bases in the middle. The CDR3, as DNA: TGTGCCTGGAGTATTCCCGCCCCACTATCCCCCAGTGAGCAGTTCTTC. It codes for CAWSIPAPLSPSEQFF.

This clonotype was recorded at least ten times. The V call is TRBV6-1, the J call TRBJ2-7; D assignment may be TRBD1 or TRBD2 (6 bases each). Germline loops: CDR1 MNHNS, CDR2 SASEGT. This CDR3 is built from 19 residues. Trimming cost V 6 bases and J 2 bases, with 29 bases left between them. The CDR3 DNA reads as TGTGCCAGCAGCTCGGGTCGGGGGAGGACAGCACCCTATCCCTACGAGCAGTACTTC. It codes for CASSSGRGRTAPYPYEQYF.

This clonotype was seen ten or more times. The V gene is TRBV20-1, the J gene TRBJ2-5, with 10 bases matching TRBD1. Looked up from germline, CDR1 is DFQATT and CDR2 is SNEGSKA (reference sequence). The J segment lost 5 bases and the V segment lost 5 bases, leaving 8 bases of the junction unmatched. This CDR3 has 14 residues. The CDR3 sequence is CSAAPDRGRETQYF. The CDR3, as DNA: TGCAGTGCTGCCCCCGACAGGGGGCGGGAGACCCAGTACTTC.

Turning to this clonotype: Since a much larger clone is just one base distant, this may be a read error. The rearrangement links TRBV4-1 to TRBJ2-7, with D uncertain. The CDR3 is 15 residues long. CDR1 and CDR2 from the germline V gene are MGHRA and YSYEKL. V lost 1 base to trimming and J lost 0 bases, with 10 bases between them. CDR3: CASSQVGRASYEQYF. The CDR3 DNA is TGCGCCAGCAGCCAAGTGGGTAGGGCCTCCTACGAGCAGTACTTC.

Regarding this clonotype: A much larger clone sits a single nucleotide away, making a read error possible. The J gene is TRBJ1-1, the V gene TRBV7-8; 7 nucleotides match TRBD1. After removal of 2 bases from V and 6 bases from J, the junction contained 6 bases not matched to a gene. Germline V gives CDR1 SGHVS, CDR2 FQNEAQ. The CDR3 is 14 amino acids. This CDR3 reads CASSLRDSYSEAFF. The CDR3 region has the DNA TGTGCCAGCAGCTTAAGGGACAGTTACTCTGAAGCTTTCTTT.

This clonotype occurred many times. The rearrangement joins TRBV5-1 to TRBJ2-4, with 7 bases aligning to TRBD1. The CDR3 totals 18 residues. Germline CDR1 SGHRS, CDR2 YFSETQ. V shed 2 bases, J shed 0 bases, and the junction held 11 bases outside the gene matches. The CDR3 DNA sequence: TGCGCCAGCAGCTTTGGGGACAGATCTCTTCTAGCCAAAAACATTCAGTACTTC. Residues: CASSFGDRSLLAKNIQYF.

The sample holds many counts of this clonotype. V usage is TRBV29-1 and J usage is TRBJ2-1; 8 bases fit TRBD2. The CDR3 runs 15 residues. Losses at the gene ends were 2 bases for V and 7 bases for J; bases not matched to a gene: 10. Germline V gene lookup returns CDR1 SQVTM and CDR2 ANQGSEA. CDR3 DNA: TGCAGCGTTGAAACCCTTGCCGGGAGGGTAAATGAGCAGTTCTTC. The encoded protein is CSVETLAGRVNEQFF.

Only one count was recorded for this clonotype. One base away lies a much larger clone, so this may be a sequencing read error. The chain employs TRBV29-1 and TRBJ1-3, with unresolved D. This CDR3 is built from 14 residues. Per germline, CDR1 SQVTM and CDR2 ANQGSEA. CDR3 bases: TGCAGCGTTGGGGTCGTCCGAGTGGGAAGCACCATATATTTT. Its translation is CSVGVVRVGSTIYF.

V usage is TRBV4-1 and J usage is TRBJ2-7; 9 nucleotides line up with TRBD1. The germline gives CDR1 MGHRA, CDR2 YSYEKL. The CDR3 totals 18 residues. V shed 1 base, J shed 4 bases, and the junction held 14 bases outside the gene matches. CDR3 sequence: CASSQGPATGTGNYEQYF. CDR3 DNA: TGCGCCAGCAGCCAAGGCCCTGCGACCGGGACAGGGAATTACGAGCAGTACTTC.

Worth noting for this clonotype: It differs at one base from a far larger clone, so likely a read error. The V gene is TRBV11-3, the J gene TRBJ2-1; D uncertain. CDR1 is SGHNT and CDR2 is YENEEA in the germline V gene. The CDR3 loop spans 13 amino acids. The CDR3 here is CASSWAAYSEQFF. The DNA of the CDR3 is TGTGCCAGCAGCTGGGCGGCTTACAGTGAGCAGTTCTTC.